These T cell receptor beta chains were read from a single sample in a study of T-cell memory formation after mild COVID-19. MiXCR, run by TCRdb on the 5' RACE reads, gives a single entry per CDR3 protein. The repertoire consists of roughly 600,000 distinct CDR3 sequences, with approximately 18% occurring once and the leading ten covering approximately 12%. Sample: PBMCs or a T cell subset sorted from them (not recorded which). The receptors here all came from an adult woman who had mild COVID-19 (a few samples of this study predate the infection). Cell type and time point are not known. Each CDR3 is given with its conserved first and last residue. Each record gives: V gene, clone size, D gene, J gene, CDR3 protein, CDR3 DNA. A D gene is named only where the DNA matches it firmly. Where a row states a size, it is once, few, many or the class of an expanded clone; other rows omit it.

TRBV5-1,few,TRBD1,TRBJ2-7,CASSSKGQGALYEQYF,TGCGCCAGCAGCTCCAAGGGGCAGGGGGCTCTCTACGAGCAGTACTTC
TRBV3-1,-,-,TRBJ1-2,CASSQGAHYGYTF,TGTGCCAGCAGCCAAGGGGCCCACTATGGCTACACCTTC
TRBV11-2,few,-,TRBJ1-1,CASSSSLGALNTEAFF,TGTGCCAGCAGCTCCTCTTTAGGGGCCCTGAACACTGAAGCTTTCTTT
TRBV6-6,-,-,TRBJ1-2,CASTEFTGWGYTF,TGTGCCAGCACCGAATTTACAGGGTGGGGCTACACCTTC
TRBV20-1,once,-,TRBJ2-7,CSARERDSTYEQYF,TGCAGTGCTAGAGAGCGAGACTCTACCTACGAGCAGTACTTC
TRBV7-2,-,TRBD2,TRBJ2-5,CASSLAGLAGSSSQYF,TGTGCCAGCAGCTTAGCAGGACTAGCGGGATCATCCAGCCAGTACTTC
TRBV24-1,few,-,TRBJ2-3,CATSRTATDTQYF,TGTGCCACCAGTAGGACAGCCACAGATACGCAGTATTTT
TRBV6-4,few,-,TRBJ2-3,CASSEAGQLSTDTQYF,TGTGCCAGCAGTGAAGCCGGACAGTTAAGCACAGATACGCAGTATTTT
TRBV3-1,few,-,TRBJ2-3,CASSQPEGGTHTQYF,TGTGCCAGCAGCCAGCCCGAGGGTGGGACGCATACGCAGTATTTT
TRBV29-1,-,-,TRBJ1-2,CSVELGSYGYTF,TGCAGCGTTGAACTGGGGTCCTATGGCTACACCTTC
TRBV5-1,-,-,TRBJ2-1,CASSLYGEGYNEQFF,TGCGCCAGCAGCTTGTACGGTGAGGGTTACAATGAGCAGTTCTTC
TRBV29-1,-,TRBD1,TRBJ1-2,CSVRDRDYGYTF,TGCAGCGTGAGGGACAGGGACTATGGCTACACCTTC
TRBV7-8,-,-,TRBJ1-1,CASRAGGAFEAFF,TGTGCCAGCAGGGCCGGAGGGGCATTTGAAGCTTTCTTT
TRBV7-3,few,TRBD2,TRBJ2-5,CASSQGWASGKQTQYF,TGTGCCAGCAGCCAAGGGTGGGCTAGCGGGAAGCAGACCCAGTACTTC
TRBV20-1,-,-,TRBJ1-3,CSARDHGEGDVRNTIYF,TGCAGTGCTAGAGATCATGGTGAAGGGGACGTTAGAAACACCATATATTTT
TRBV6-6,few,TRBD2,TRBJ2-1,CASLSGGPYNEQFF,TGTGCCAGCCTTAGCGGGGGGCCCTACAATGAGCAGTTCTTC
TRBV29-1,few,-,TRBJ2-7,CSVEDEGNSYEQYF,TGCAGCGTTGAAGACGAGGGGAATTCCTACGAGCAGTACTTC
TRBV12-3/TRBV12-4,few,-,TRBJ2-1,CASSFGGGYREQFF,TGTGCCAGCAGTTTTGGAGGAGGTTACAGGGAGCAGTTCTTC
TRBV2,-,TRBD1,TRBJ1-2,CASSETKGADYGYTF,TGTGCCAGCAGTGAAACTAAGGGGGCCGACTACGGCTACACCTTC
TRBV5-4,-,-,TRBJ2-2,CASSKQGGISGELFF,TGTGCCAGCAGCAAACAGGGAGGAATTAGCGGGGAGCTGTTTTTT
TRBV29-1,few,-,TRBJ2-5,CSVDFGGGRGETQYF,TGCAGCGTTGATTTCGGCGGGGGCAGGGGAGAGACCCAGTACTTC
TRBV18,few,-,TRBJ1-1,CASSPQDSPLAEAFF,TGTGCCAGCTCACCTCAAGATTCTCCCCTCGCTGAAGCTTTCTTT
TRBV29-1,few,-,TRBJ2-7,CSVVDSKGSSYEQYF,TGCAGCGTTGTAGATTCCAAGGGCAGCTCCTACGAGCAGTACTTC
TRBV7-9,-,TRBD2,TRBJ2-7,CASSFPTSDEQYF,TGTGCCAGCAGCTTCCCCACTAGCGACGAGCAGTACTTC
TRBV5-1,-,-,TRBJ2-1,CASTRRWQGDNEQFF,TGCGCCAGCACCCGTCGGTGGCAGGGTGACAATGAGCAGTTCTTC
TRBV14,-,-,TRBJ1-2,CASSQTRQHFYGYTF,TGTGCCAGCAGCCAAACCCGACAGCATTTCTATGGCTACACCTTC
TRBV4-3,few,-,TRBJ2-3,CASSQGLASSTDTQYF,TGCGCCAGCAGCCAAGGTCTAGCGTCTAGCACAGATACGCAGTATTTT
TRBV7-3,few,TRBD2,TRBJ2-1,CASSPLTSGRNEQFF,TGTGCCAGCAGCCCACTGACTAGCGGGAGGAATGAGCAGTTCTTC